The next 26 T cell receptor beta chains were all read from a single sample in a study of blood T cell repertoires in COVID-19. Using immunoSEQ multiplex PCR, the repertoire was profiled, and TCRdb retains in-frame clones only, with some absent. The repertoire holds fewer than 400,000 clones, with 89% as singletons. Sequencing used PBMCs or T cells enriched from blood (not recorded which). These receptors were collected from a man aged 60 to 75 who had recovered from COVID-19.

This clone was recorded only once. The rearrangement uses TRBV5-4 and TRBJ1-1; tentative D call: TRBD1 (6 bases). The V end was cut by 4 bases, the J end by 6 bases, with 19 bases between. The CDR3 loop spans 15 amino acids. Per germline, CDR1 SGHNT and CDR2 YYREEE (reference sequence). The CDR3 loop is CASSIGTPRRAEAFF. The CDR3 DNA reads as TGTGCCAGCAGCATTGGGACACCCCGCCGCGCTGAAGCTTTCTTT.

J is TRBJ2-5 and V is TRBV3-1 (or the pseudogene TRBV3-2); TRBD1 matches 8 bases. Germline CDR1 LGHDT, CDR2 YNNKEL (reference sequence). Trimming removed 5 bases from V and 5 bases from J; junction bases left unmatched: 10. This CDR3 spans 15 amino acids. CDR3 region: CASSSRQGPGETQYF. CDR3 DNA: TGTGCCAGCAGCTCCCGACAGGGGCCTGGGGAGACCCAGTACTTC.

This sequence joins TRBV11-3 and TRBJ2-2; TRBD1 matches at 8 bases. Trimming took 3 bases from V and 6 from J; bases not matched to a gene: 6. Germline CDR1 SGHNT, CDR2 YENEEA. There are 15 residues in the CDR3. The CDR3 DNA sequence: TGTGCCAGCAGCTTGGACCCACAGGGGGCCGGGGAGCTGTTTTTT. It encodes CASSLDPQGAGELFF.

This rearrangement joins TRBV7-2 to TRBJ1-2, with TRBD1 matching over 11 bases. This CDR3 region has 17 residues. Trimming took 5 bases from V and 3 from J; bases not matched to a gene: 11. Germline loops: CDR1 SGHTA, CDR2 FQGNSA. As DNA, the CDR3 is TGTGCCAGCAGCAACCGTCGGACAGGGGGCGCTGACTATGGCTACACCTTC. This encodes CASSNRRTGGADYGYTF.

The CDR3 sequence is CASSWTGGGNQPQHF. CDR3 nucleotides: TGTGCCAGTAGCTGGACAGGGGGCGGCAATCAGCCCCAGCATTTT. J is TRBJ1-5 and V is TRBV19; 11 positions agree with TRBD1. The germline gives CDR1 LNHDA, CDR2 SQIVND (reference sequence). V lost 6 bases, J lost 2 bases, and 3 bases stayed unmatched. This CDR3 region has 15 residues.

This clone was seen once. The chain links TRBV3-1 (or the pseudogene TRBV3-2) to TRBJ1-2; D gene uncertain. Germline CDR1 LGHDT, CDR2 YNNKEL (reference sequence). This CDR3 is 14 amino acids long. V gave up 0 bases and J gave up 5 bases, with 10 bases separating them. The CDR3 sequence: CASSQDSYRYGYTF. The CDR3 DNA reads TGTGCCAGCAGCCAAGACTCGTACAGATATGGCTACACCTTC.

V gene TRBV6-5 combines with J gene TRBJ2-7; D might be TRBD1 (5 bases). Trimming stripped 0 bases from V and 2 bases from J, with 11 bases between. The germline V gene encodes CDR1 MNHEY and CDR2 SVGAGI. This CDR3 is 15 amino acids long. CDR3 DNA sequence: TGTGCCAGCAGTTACTCCCCAGGGAAAGCCTACGAGCAGTACTTC. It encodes CASSYSPGKAYEQYF.

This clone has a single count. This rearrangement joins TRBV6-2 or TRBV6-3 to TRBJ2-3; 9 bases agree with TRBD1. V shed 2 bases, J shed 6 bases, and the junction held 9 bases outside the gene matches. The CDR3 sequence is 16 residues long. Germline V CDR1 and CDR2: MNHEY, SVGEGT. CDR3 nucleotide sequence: TGTGCCAGCAGTTACGTTCCGGGACAGGGAATCGATACGCAGTATTTT. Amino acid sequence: CASSYVPGQGIDTQYF.

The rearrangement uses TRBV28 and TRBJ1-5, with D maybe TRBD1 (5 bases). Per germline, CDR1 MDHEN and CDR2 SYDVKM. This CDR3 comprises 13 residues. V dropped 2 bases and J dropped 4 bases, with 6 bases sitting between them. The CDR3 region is CASSLTGNQPQHF. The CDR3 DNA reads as TGTGCCAGCAGTTTAACAGGAAATCAGCCCCAGCATTTT.

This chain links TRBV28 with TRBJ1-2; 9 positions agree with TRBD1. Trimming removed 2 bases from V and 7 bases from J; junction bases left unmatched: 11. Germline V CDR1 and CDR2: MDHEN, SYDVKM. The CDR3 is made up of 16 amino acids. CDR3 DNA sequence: TGTGCCAGCAGTTTAGGACTCACAGGGGGCAGGTCTGGCTACACCTTC. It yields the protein CASSLGLTGGRSGYTF.

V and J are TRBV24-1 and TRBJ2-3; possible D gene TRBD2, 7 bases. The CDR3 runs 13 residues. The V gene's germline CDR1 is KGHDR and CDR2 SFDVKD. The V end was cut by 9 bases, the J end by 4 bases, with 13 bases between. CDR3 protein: CATGRGAADTQYF. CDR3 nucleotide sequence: TGTGCCACCGGCCGGGGGGCGGCAGATACGCAGTATTTT.

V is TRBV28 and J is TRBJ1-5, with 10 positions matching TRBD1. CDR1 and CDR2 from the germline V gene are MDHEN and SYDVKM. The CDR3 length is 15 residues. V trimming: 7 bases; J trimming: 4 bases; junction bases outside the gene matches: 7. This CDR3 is CASKARGQGNQPQHF. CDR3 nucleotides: TGTGCCAGCAAGGCCCGGGGACAGGGGAATCAGCCCCAGCATTTT.

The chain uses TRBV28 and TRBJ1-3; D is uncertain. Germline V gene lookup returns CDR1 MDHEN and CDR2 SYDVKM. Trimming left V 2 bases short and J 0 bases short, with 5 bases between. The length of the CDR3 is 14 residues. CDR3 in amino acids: CASSLDFSGNTIYF. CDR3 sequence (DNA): TGTGCCAGCAGTTTAGACTTCTCTGGAAACACCATATATTTT. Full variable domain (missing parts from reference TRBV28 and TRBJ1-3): DVKVTQSSRYLVKRTGEKVFLECVQDMDHENMFWYRQDPGLGLRLIYFSYDVKMKEKGDIPEGYSVSREKKERFSLILESASTNQTSMYLCASSLDFSGNTIYFGEGSWLTVV.

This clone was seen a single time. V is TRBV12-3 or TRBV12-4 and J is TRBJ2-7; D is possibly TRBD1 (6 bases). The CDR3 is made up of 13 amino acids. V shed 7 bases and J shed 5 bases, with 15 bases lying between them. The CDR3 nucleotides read TGTGCCAGCAATACAGGGCCGAACCACGAGCAGTACTTC. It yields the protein CASNTGPNHEQYF.

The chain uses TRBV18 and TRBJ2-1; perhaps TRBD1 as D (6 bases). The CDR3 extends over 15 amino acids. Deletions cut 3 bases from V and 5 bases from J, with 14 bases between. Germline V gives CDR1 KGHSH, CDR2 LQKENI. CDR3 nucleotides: TGTGCCAGCTCACCTACAGGGTTGCGGAACAATGAGCAGTTCTTC. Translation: CASSPTGLRNNEQFF.

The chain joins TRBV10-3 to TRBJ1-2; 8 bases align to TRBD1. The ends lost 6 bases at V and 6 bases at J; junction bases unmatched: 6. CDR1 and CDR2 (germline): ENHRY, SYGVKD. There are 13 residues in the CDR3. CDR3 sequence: CAIRQTGAHGYTF. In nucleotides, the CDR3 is TGTGCCATCAGGCAGACAGGGGCGCATGGCTACACCTTC.

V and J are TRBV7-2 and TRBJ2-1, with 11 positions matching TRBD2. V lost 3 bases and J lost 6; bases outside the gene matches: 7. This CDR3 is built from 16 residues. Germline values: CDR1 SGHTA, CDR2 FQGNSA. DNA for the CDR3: TGTGCCAGCAGCTTTCAGTCCGGACTAGCGGGCAATGAGCAGTTCTTC. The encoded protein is CASSFQSGLAGNEQFF.

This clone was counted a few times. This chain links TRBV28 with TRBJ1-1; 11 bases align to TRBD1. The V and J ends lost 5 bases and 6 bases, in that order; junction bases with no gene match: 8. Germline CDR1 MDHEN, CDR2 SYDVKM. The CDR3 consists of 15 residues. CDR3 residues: CASSTRDRGGAEAFF. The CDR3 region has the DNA TGTGCCAGCAGTACTCGGGACAGGGGGGGCGCTGAAGCTTTCTTT.

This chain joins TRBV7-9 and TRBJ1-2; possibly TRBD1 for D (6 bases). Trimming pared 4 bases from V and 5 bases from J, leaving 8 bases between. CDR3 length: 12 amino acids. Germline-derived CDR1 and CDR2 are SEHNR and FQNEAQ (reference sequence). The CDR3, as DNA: TGTGCCAGCAGCTGGGACACGTATGGCTACACCTTC. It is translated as CASSWDTYGYTF.

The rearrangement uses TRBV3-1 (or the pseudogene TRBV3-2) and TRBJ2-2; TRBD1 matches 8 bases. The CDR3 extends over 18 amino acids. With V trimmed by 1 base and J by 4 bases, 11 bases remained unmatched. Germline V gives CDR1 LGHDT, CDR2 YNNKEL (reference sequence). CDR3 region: CASSQGHRGYRSTGELFF. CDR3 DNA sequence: TGTGCCAGCAGCCAAGGGCACAGGGGGTACCGTTCCACCGGGGAGCTGTTTTTT.

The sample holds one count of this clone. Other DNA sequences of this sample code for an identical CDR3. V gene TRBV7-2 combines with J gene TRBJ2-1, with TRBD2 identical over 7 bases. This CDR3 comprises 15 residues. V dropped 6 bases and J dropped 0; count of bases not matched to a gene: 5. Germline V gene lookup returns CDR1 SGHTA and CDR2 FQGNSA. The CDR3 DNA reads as TGTGCCAGCAGTCTAGCGGTGAGCTCCTACAATGAGCAGTTCTTC. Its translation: CASSLAVSSYNEQFF.

The CDR3 DNA sequence: TGTGCCAGCAGCGTAGGTGCCGGGACAGGGGATTCACCCCTCCACTTT. It translates to CASSVGAGTGDSPLHF. The chain combines TRBV9 with TRBJ1-6, with 10 bases lining up with TRBD1. The germline V gene has CDR1 SGDLS and CDR2 YYNGEE. Trimming cost V 0 bases and J 8 bases; bases outside gene matches: 5. The CDR3 runs to 16 residues.

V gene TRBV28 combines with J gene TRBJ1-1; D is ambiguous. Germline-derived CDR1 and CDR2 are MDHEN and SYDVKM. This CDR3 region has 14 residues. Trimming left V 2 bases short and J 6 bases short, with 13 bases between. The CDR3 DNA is TGTGCCAGCAGTTTAAAGCCGGGGTGGGCTGAAGCTTTCTTT. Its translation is CASSLKPGWAEAFF.

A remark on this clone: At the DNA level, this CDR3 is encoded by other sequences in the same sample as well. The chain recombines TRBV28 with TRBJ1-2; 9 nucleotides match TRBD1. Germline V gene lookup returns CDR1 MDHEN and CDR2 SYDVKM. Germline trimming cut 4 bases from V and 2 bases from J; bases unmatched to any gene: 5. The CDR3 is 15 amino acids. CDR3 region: CASSSPGQGNYGYTF. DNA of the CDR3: TGTGCCAGCAGTTCTCCGGGACAGGGCAACTATGGCTACACCTTC.

CDR3 nucleotide sequence: TGTGCCAGCAGCCCGACACTCACGGGAGAAAAACTGTTTTTT. Translated: CASSPTLTGEKLFF. The V and J genes are TRBV14 and TRBJ1-4; D unclear. Germline CDR1 reads SGHDN; CDR2 reads FVKESK. The CDR3 totals 14 residues. Trimming pared 4 bases from V and 8 bases from J, leaving 14 bases between.

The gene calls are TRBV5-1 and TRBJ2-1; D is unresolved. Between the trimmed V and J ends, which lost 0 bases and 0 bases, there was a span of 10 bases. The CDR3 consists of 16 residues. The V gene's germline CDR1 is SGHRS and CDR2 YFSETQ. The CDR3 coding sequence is TGCGCCAGCAGCTTGGCCGTGTTGAGCTCCTACAATGAGCAGTTCTTC. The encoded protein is CASSLAVLSSYNEQFF.